This TCR beta chain was sequenced during a study of early T cells in non-severe SARS-CoV-2 infection. Individually, cDNA molecules had unique molecular identifiers attached to them. TCRdb reprocessed the 5' RACE reads via MiXCR and lists one record per CDR3 protein. The sample lists 110,000 or so distinct CDR3 sequences; roughly an eighth were seen once. This clonotype was seen at least ten times. V lost 5 bases to trimming and J lost 0 bases, with 10 bases between them. CDR1 is MNHEY and CDR2 is SMNVEV in the germline V gene (reference sequence). The CDR3 is 14 residues long. V usage is TRBV27 and J usage is TRBJ1-1; D is undetermined. Sequenced: whole blood. The source of this sequence is an adult who was a healthcare worker with PCR-confirmed SARS-CoV-2 infection or an uninfected control (not recorded which). The CDR3: CASSVEGVNTEAFF. The CDR3 bases are TGTGCCAGCAGTGTGGAAGGTGTGAACACTGAAGCTTTCTTT.